This is a list of T cell receptor beta chains from one sample in a study of T cell clones after liver transplantation. TCRdb keeps only in-frame clones here, not all; method: immunoSEQ multiplex PCR. The table includes some 60,000 clones, less than 85% detected once. Sequencing was performed on CD4+ T cells from blood, taken at the approximately 15-month timepoint. The source is a human patient who received a liver transplant. A share of the T cells may be of graft donor origin. Each CDR3 is given with its conserved first and last residue. The D gene is left open where the match is weak. Some rows have no size entry. The others give once, few or many, or a class for an expanded clone.

d_call: .
v_call: TRBV19
clone_size: few
j_call: TRBJ2-7
cdr3_aa: CASSQRPAYEQYF
cdr3_nt: TGTGCCAGTAGTCAAAGGCCCGCCTACGAGCAGTACTTC

d_call: TRBD1
v_call: TRBV2
clone_size: .
j_call: TRBJ1-4
cdr3_aa: CASSSGQEWEKLFF
cdr3_nt: TGTGCCAGCAGTTCGGGACAGGAGTGGGAAAAACTGTTTTTT

d_call: TRBD2
v_call: TRBV6-5
clone_size: .
j_call: TRBJ2-1
cdr3_aa: CASGRESNSYNEQFF
cdr3_nt: TGTGCCAGCGGGAGGGAGTCTAACTCCTACAATGAGCAGTTCTTC

d_call: .
v_call: TRBV7-2
clone_size: few
j_call: TRBJ2-1
cdr3_aa: CASSLWGRDNEQFF
cdr3_nt: TGTGCCAGCAGCTTATGGGGGAGAGACAATGAGCAGTTCTTC

d_call: .
v_call: TRBV6-5
clone_size: .
j_call: TRBJ2-7
cdr3_aa: CASRGVSYEQYF
cdr3_nt: TGTGCCAGCAGAGGAGTCTCCTACGAGCAGTACTTC

d_call: .
v_call: TRBV2
clone_size: few
j_call: TRBJ1-5
cdr3_aa: CASTVGNQPQHF
cdr3_nt: TGTGCCAGCACGGTGGGAAATCAGCCCCAGCATTTT

d_call: .
v_call: TRBV28
clone_size: .
j_call: TRBJ1-1
cdr3_aa: CASDSLSAEAFF
cdr3_nt: TGTGCCAGTGACAGTCTAAGCGCTGAAGCTTTCTTT

d_call: .
v_call: TRBV7-2
clone_size: .
j_call: TRBJ2-1
cdr3_aa: CASSGRVTNEQFF
cdr3_nt: TGTGCCAGCAGCGGCAGGGTTACCAATGAGCAGTTCTTC

d_call: TRBD1
v_call: TRBV6-1
clone_size: once
j_call: TRBJ2-7
cdr3_aa: CASSHGQGYEQYF
cdr3_nt: TGTGCCAGCAGCCACGGACAGGGCTACGAGCAGTACTTC

d_call: TRBD1
v_call: TRBV7-2
clone_size: few
j_call: TRBJ1-2
cdr3_aa: CASSAAVALQGMGGYTF
cdr3_nt: TGTGCCAGCAGCGCAGCGGTCGCTTTACAGGGGATGGGAGGCTACACCTTC

d_call: .
v_call: TRBV2
clone_size: .
j_call: TRBJ2-3
cdr3_aa: CASARDLEPYTQYF
cdr3_nt: TGTGCCAGCGCGAGGGATTTGGAACCTTACACGCAGTATTTT

d_call: .
v_call: TRBV7-8
clone_size: .
j_call: TRBJ1-5
cdr3_aa: CASSFRGNQPQHF
cdr3_nt: TGTGCCAGCAGCTTTCGAGGCAATCAGCCCCAGCATTTT

d_call: TRBD2
v_call: TRBV29-1
clone_size: .
j_call: TRBJ2-3
cdr3_aa: CSVGLAGGPSDTQYF
cdr3_nt: TGCAGCGTCGGACTAGCGGGGGGGCCTTCAGATACGCAGTATTTT

d_call: TRBD1
v_call: TRBV7-9
clone_size: .
j_call: TRBJ1-6
cdr3_aa: CASSQQLGTANSPLHF
cdr3_nt: TGTGCCAGCAGCCAACAACTCGGGACAGCCAATTCACCCCTCCACTTT

d_call: TRBD1
v_call: TRBV5-1
clone_size: few
j_call: TRBJ1-2
cdr3_aa: CASSLAGTGSMGYTF
cdr3_nt: TGCGCCAGCAGCTTGGCCGGGACAGGGTCAATGGGCTACACCTTC

d_call: TRBD1
v_call: TRBV5-4
clone_size: .
j_call: TRBJ2-1
cdr3_aa: CASSAPPGQGANEQFF
cdr3_nt: TGTGCCAGCAGCGCTCCACCGGGACAGGGGGCGAATGAGCAGTTCTTC

d_call: TRBD2
v_call: TRBV28
clone_size: .
j_call: TRBJ2-1
cdr3_aa: CASSSLTSGTYNEQFF
cdr3_nt: TGTGCCAGCAGTTCCCTGACTAGCGGGACGTACAATGAGCAGTTCTTC

d_call: TRBD2
v_call: TRBV11-2
clone_size: .
j_call: TRBJ2-1
cdr3_aa: CASLGGATNEQFF
cdr3_nt: TGTGCCAGCCTCGGGGGGGCCACCAATGAGCAGTTCTTC

d_call: .
v_call: TRBV6-5
clone_size: .
j_call: TRBJ1-2
cdr3_aa: CASSRENSGGYTF
cdr3_nt: TGTGCCAGCAGTCGGGAAAACAGCGGCGGCTACACCTTC

d_call: .
v_call: TRBV30
clone_size: .
j_call: TRBJ1-6
cdr3_aa: CAWSVSGDFAPLHF
cdr3_nt: TGTGCCTGGAGTGTATCAGGGGATTTTGCGCCCCTCCACTTT

d_call: .
v_call: TRBV10-3
clone_size: .
j_call: TRBJ1-2
cdr3_aa: CAISDSGNYGYTF
cdr3_nt: TGTGCCATCAGTGATTCGGGGAACTATGGCTACACCTTC

d_call: .
v_call: TRBV18
clone_size: .
j_call: TRBJ2-3
cdr3_aa: CASSPGGSSTDTQYF
cdr3_nt: TGTGCCAGCTCTCCAGGGGGGTCTAGCACAGATACGCAGTATTTT

d_call: TRBD1
v_call: TRBV30
clone_size: .
j_call: TRBJ1-4
cdr3_aa: CAWSEQTGGGEKLFF
cdr3_nt: TGTGCCTGGAGCGAACAGACAGGGGGTGGAGAAAAACTGTTTTTT

d_call: TRBD1
v_call: TRBV6-1
clone_size: .
j_call: TRBJ2-7
cdr3_aa: CASSEPGTVTYEQYF
cdr3_nt: TGTGCCAGCAGTGAACCCGGGACAGTTACCTACGAGCAGTACTTC